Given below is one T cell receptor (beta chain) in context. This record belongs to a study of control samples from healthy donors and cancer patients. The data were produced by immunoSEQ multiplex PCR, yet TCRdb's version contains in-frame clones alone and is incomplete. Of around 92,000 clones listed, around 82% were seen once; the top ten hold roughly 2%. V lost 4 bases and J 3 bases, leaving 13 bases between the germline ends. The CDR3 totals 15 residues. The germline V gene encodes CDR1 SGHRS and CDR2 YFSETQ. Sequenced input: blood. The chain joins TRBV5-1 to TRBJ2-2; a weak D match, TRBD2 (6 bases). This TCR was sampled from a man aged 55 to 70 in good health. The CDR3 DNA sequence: TGCGCCAGCAGCCCGGCCGGGAGAGACACCGGGGAGCTGTTTTTT. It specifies CASSPAGRDTGELFF.